These 22 T cell receptor beta chains were all obtained from the same sample, sequenced in a study of shared clonotypes between healthy human individuals (dated by TCRdb to 2020 to 2021). Library creation used the immunoSEQ multiplex PCR assay. Imported from immuneACCESS, the table was reduced by TCRdb to in-frame sequences with V and J called. These copies leave out some clones; in studies compared against another copy, an unresolved V gene accounts for under half, and the cause of the remainder is not known. The sample table shows over 400,000 clones, and 95% to 96% are seen once. The ten most abundant clones make up around 0.067% of the sample. The sequenced material came from naive CD4+ T cells sorted from blood. The cell subset or site tag for this specimen amounts to: CD45RA+ positively selected. These receptors all stem from a woman in her thirties in good health.

The chain recombines TRBV4-1 with TRBJ2-3, with 7 bases matching TRBD1. The CDR3 is 17 amino acids. CDR1 and CDR2 from the germline V gene are MGHRA and YSYEKL. With V trimmed by 0 bases and J by 0 bases, 6 bases remained unmatched. CDR3 amino acids: CASSQDPGQDSTDTQYF. CDR3 bases: TGCGCCAGCAGCCAAGATCCCGGACAGGATAGCACAGATACGCAGTATTTT.

The chain joins TRBV30 to TRBJ1-3; possible D gene TRBD1, 5 bases. The germline V gene encodes CDR1 GTSNPN and CDR2 SVGIG (reference sequence). This CDR3 has 12 amino acids. Trimming pared 5 bases from V and 4 bases from J, leaving 9 bases between. This CDR3 reads CAWGGSGNTIYF. The CDR3 DNA reads TGTGCCTGGGGGGGTTCGGGAAACACCATATATTTT.

V and J are TRBV6-5 and TRBJ2-2; no clear D gene. This CDR3 has 14 amino acids. The germline V gene encodes CDR1 MNHEY and CDR2 SVGAGI. Trimming pared 6 bases from V and 7 bases from J, leaving 15 bases between. In nucleotides, the CDR3 is TGTGCCAGCAGAACTACGAAGACCCACGGGGAGCTGTTTTTT. This translates into CASRTTKTHGELFF.

The chain recombines TRBV5-6 with TRBJ2-4, with D uncertain. V lost 7 bases, J lost 0 bases, and 11 bases lay in between. CDR3 length: 14 residues. Germline V lookup: CDR1 SGHDT, CDR2 YYEEEE. CDR3 DNA sequence: TGTGCCAGCCGTCGAGGTCTAGCCAAAAACATTCAGTACTTC. It codes for CASRRGLAKNIQYF.

The chain links TRBV7-9 to TRBJ2-2; D tentatively fits TRBD1 or TRBD2 (5 bases each). The CDR3 consists of 15 residues. Trimming removed 2 bases at V and 0 bases at J, with 7 bases between. The germline gives CDR1 SEHNR, CDR2 FQNEAQ (reference sequence). The CDR3 DNA follows: TGTGCCAGCAGCTTACAGGGAGCGAACACCGGGGAGCTGTTTTTT. Residues: CASSLQGANTGELFF.

This chain uses TRBV4-2 with TRBJ1-2; D ambiguous. The ends were cut back, 0 bases at V and 7 bases at J, with 6 bases in the middle. The CDR3 runs 12 residues. Germline loops: CDR1 LGHNA, CDR2 YNFKEQ. The CDR3 loop reads CASSQDTVGYTF. The DNA of the CDR3 is TGTGCCAGCAGCCAAGATACAGTTGGCTACACCTTC.

The CDR3 nucleotides read TGTGCCAGCAGCTTGGTAATCGGTGAAGCTTTCTTT. Residues: CASSLVIGEAFF. This rearrangement joins TRBV5-4 to TRBJ1-1, with no clear D. The CDR3 has 12 residues. CDR1 is SGHNT and CDR2 is YYREEE in the germline V gene (reference sequence). Trimming pared 0 bases from V and 7 bases from J, leaving 7 bases between.

The chain is built from TRBV6-1 and TRBJ1-6; unclear D gene. V was pared by 0 bases and J by 14 bases, with 14 bases between. CDR3 size: 14 residues. Germline CDR1 reads MNHNS; CDR2 reads SASEGT. Here the CDR3 DNA reads TGTGCCAGCAGTGAAGCCGTTCTTCTGGCTACCCTCCACTTT. Its protein is CASSEAVLLATLHF.

V is TRBV7-2 and J is TRBJ2-7; possibly TRBD1 or TRBD2 for D (6 bases each). Germline values: CDR1 SGHTA, CDR2 FQGNSA. This CDR3 spans 17 amino acids. The germline V and J ends were trimmed by 5 bases and 0 bases, with 20 bases remaining between them. In DNA form, the CDR3 reads TGTGCCAGCAGCATAACCCTGAGGGGGAGGAGCTCCTACGAGCAGTACTTC. It is translated as CASSITLRGRSSYEQYF.

This rearrangement joins TRBV5-4 to TRBJ2-1, with 12 bases fitting TRBD2. The CDR3 has 17 amino acids. Germline V gives CDR1 SGHNT, CDR2 YYREEE (reference sequence). J was trimmed by 4 bases and V by 4 bases; bases with no gene match: 9. The CDR3 DNA reads TGTGCCAGCAGCCCGGCGACTAGCGGGAGAGGGTACAATGAGCAGTTCTTC. Protein product: CASSPATSGRGYNEQFF.

This clone appeared once. This chain connects TRBV28 to TRBJ1-1, with D tentatively TRBD1 (5 bases). CDR1 is MDHEN, CDR2 SYDVKM, per germline. CDR3 length equals 17 residues. The V end was cut by 1 base, the J end by 4 bases, with 19 bases between. The CDR3 protein is CASSLSVWRGGGTEAFF. The CDR3 nucleotides read TGTGCCAGCAGTTTATCAGTGTGGCGGGGGGGTGGCACTGAAGCTTTCTTT.

The CDR3 reads CACRDTEWRTEAFF. CDR3 coding DNA: TGTGCCTGCCGGGACACCGAGTGGAGGACTGAAGCTTTCTTT. V is TRBV30 and J is TRBJ1-1; D is possibly TRBD1 (6 bases). The CDR3 is 14 amino acids. Looked up from germline, CDR1 is GTSNPN and CDR2 is SVGIG (reference sequence). Trimming cost V 6 bases and J 5 bases, with 19 bases left between them.

The chain joins TRBV11-3 to TRBJ2-2; 9 bases agree with TRBD2. The V segment lost 5 bases and the J segment 9 bases; nucleotides outside the gene matches: 7. CDR1 is SGHNT and CDR2 is YENEEA in the germline V gene. This CDR3 spans 14 amino acids. The CDR3 reads CASSPRAGGWELFF. The CDR3 bases are TGTGCCAGCAGCCCCCGGGCGGGAGGGTGGGAGCTGTTTTTT.

This sequence joins TRBV29-1 and TRBJ2-3; D is perhaps TRBD1 or TRBD2 (6 bases each). Germline CDR1 SQVTM, CDR2 ANQGSEA. CDR3 length: 15 residues. The V gene lost 2 bases and the J gene lost 6 bases, with 18 bases spanning the gap. CDR3 in DNA: TGCAGCGTTGAAAGTGGGGCAGGGGCGGGGGATACGCAGTATTTT. Its translation is CSVESGAGAGDTQYF.

The V gene is TRBV6-1, the J gene TRBJ1-2; D may be TRBD1 (5 bases). The CDR3 runs to 14 residues. V was shortened by 5 bases and J by 3 bases, with 13 bases between the two germline ends. CDR1 and CDR2 from the germline V gene are MNHNS and SASEGT. In nucleotides, the CDR3 is TGTGCCAGCAGTCTGCGACAGCGTCACTATGGCTACACCTTC. Its translation is CASSLRQRHYGYTF.

The chain couples TRBV11-3 to TRBJ1-1; D remains unclear. This CDR3 comprises 13 residues. V was clipped by 6 bases and J by 3 bases, with 11 bases between them. Germline CDR1 reads SGHNT; CDR2 reads YENEEA. This CDR3 reads CASSQREDTEAFF. In DNA form, the CDR3 reads TGTGCCAGCAGTCAAAGGGAAGACACTGAAGCTTTCTTT.

The V and J genes are TRBV7-2 and TRBJ2-5; TRBD2 agrees at 7 bases. Germline V gene sequence: CDR1 SGHTA, CDR2 FQGNSA. V was clipped by 5 bases and J by 6 bases; unmatched bases: 12. The CDR3 consists of 15 residues. The CDR3 is CASSPLDAGVQTQYF. DNA for the CDR3: TGTGCCAGCAGCCCTCTTGATGCGGGAGTTCAGACCCAGTACTTC.

J is TRBJ1-1 and V is TRBV5-1, with unresolved D. The CDR3 has 14 residues. Trimming took 8 bases from V and 1 from J, leaving 15 bases between them. Germline V gene sequence: CDR1 SGHRS, CDR2 YFSETQ. Here the CDR3 DNA reads TGCGCCAGTACCCGCTTGAACAGGAACACTGAAGCTTTCTTT. Translated: CASTRLNRNTEAFF.

The chain carries TRBV27 and TRBJ2-5; the match to TRBD2 covers 10 bases. The CDR3 length is 17 residues. The trim removed 5 bases at V and 0 bases at J, leaving 9 bases unmatched. Germline CDR1 reads MNHEY; CDR2 reads SMNVEV (reference sequence). As DNA, the CDR3 is TGTGCCAGCAGTAACCACGGACTAGCGGCTAACCAAGAGACCCAGTACTTC. It yields the protein CASSNHGLAANQETQYF.

The rearrangement uses TRBV29-1 and TRBJ2-5; 10 bases are a match to TRBD2. Germline CDR1 is SQVTM and CDR2 is ANQGSEA. This CDR3 region has 16 residues. V lost 6 bases and J lost 1; bases outside the gene matches: 11. As DNA, the CDR3 is TGCAGCGTATATTCCAGCGGGAGGGGCCCCCAAGAGACCCAGTACTTC. It codes for CSVYSSGRGPQETQYF.

The gene calls are TRBV7-6 and TRBJ2-7, with unresolved D. Germline V gives CDR1 SGHVS, CDR2 FNYEAQ. The CDR3 runs 17 residues. Between the trimmed V and J ends, which lost 8 bases and 5 bases, there was a span of 28 bases. The CDR3 spells CASRLNLLLLWSDEQYF. The CDR3 region has the DNA TGTGCCAGCCGCCTCAACCTATTGCTGCTTTGGAGCGACGAGCAGTACTTC.

The rearrangement links TRBV5-1 to TRBJ2-2; D assignment may be TRBD1 or TRBD2 (5 bases each). The CDR3 runs to 15 residues. V lost 0 bases, J lost 5 bases, and 11 bases lay in between. Germline CDR1 reads SGHRS; CDR2 reads YFSETQ. CDR3 in DNA: TGCGCCAGCAGCTTGGGAGATGGGGGAACCGGGGAGCTGTTTTTT. It translates to CASSLGDGGTGELFF.